This passage covers 11 T cell receptor beta chains from one sample sequenced in a study of blood T cell repertoires in COVID-19. Profiling relied on immunoSEQ multiplex PCR, and the TCRdb table lists in-frame clones only, not all of them. Of about 190,000 clones detected, around nine tenths appear once; the ten largest clones hold approximately 1.5%. The material sequenced was peripheral blood. These receptors originate from a man younger than 30 with active or convalescent COVID-19.

The chain couples TRBV5-8 to TRBJ1-5; tentative D call: TRBD1 (6 bases). The CDR3 totals 12 residues. V lost 2 bases and J lost 9, with 9 bases in between. Germline CDR1 SGHTS, CDR2 YDEGEE. The DNA of the CDR3 is TGTGCCAGCAGCTTACAGGGTATGCCCCAGCATTTT. This sequence encodes CASSLQGMPQHF.

The rearrangement uses TRBV5-1 and TRBJ1-2; D remains ambiguous. The germline gives CDR1 SGHRS, CDR2 YFSETQ. Trimming left V 0 bases short and J 10 bases short, with 13 bases between. This CDR3 is built from 13 residues. As DNA, the CDR3 is TGCGCCAGCAGCTTGGGAACCGGGGAATTCTACACCTTC. It yields the protein CASSLGTGEFYTF.

The chain uses TRBV30 and TRBJ1-5; D uncertain. CDR1 GTSNPN and CDR2 SVGIG come from the germline V gene (reference sequence). The CDR3 is made up of 17 amino acids. V was pared by 5 bases and J by 5 bases, with 25 bases between. Here the CDR3 DNA reads TGTGCCTGGGGTCCCCAGGAAGCCTTCCGTCGTTATCAGCCCCAGCATTTT. This gives the protein CAWGPQEAFRRYQPQHF.

V gene TRBV7-6 combines with J gene TRBJ2-3; 13 positions agree with TRBD2. The length of the CDR3 is 18 residues. V trimming: 6 bases; J trimming: 4 bases; junction bases outside the gene matches: 13. Germline V lookup: CDR1 SGHVS, CDR2 FNYEAQ. The CDR3 loop is CASRSLAGGPPIADTQYF. CDR3 DNA: TGTGCCAGCAGGTCACTAGCGGGGGGGCCTCCGATTGCAGATACGCAGTATTTT.

V is TRBV4-3 and J is TRBJ1-1; D perhaps matches TRBD1 (5 bases). The CDR3 length is 14 residues. The germline V gene encodes CDR1 LGHNA and CDR2 YSLEER. Deletions cut 0 bases from V and 4 bases from J, with 9 bases between. This chain's CDR3 is CASSQERGSTEAFF. The DNA of the CDR3 is TGCGCCAGCAGCCAAGAAAGGGGTTCCACTGAAGCTTTCTTT.

The gene calls are TRBV3-1 (or the pseudogene TRBV3-2) and TRBJ2-5; TRBD1 matches at 9 bases. The CDR3 contains 13 residues. V shed 3 bases, J shed 7 bases, and the junction held 3 bases outside the gene matches. Per the germline V gene, CDR1 is LGHDT and CDR2 is YNNKEL (reference sequence). The CDR3 DNA follows: TGTGCCAGCAGCCAGGACAGGGGAAGGACCCAGTACTTC. Its translation is CASSQDRGRTQYF.

The chain links TRBV27 to TRBJ1-1, with 7 bases matching TRBD1. The trim removed 5 bases at V and 0 bases at J, leaving 6 bases unmatched. Germline V lookup: CDR1 MNHEY, CDR2 SMNVEV (reference sequence). This CDR3 spans 15 amino acids. The DNA of the CDR3 is TGTGCCAGCAGTCCGATGACAGGGCTGAACACTGAAGCTTTCTTT. Its translation is CASSPMTGLNTEAFF.

The chain recombines TRBV28 with TRBJ1-4; D is possibly TRBD1 (6 bases). V was clipped by 7 bases and J by 0 bases, with 9 bases between them. The CDR3 totals 14 residues. Germline values: CDR1 MDHEN, CDR2 SYDVKM. CDR3 sequence (DNA): TGTGCCAGCACACAGGGAGCAACTAATGAAAAACTGTTTTTT. Its protein is CASTQGATNEKLFF.

The genes are TRBV2 and TRBJ2-2; D is undetermined. Germline values: CDR1 SNHLY, CDR2 FYNNEI. The CDR3 has 15 amino acids. Trimming stripped 2 bases from V and 5 bases from J, with 12 bases between. Here the CDR3 DNA reads TGTGCCAGCAGTGAATTGGGTCCCAGGACCGGGGAGCTGTTTTTT. Translation gives CASSELGPRTGELFF.

This clone was seen only a few times. The chain employs TRBV6-5 and TRBJ1-5; D is possibly TRBD1 (6 bases). The germline gives CDR1 MNHEY, CDR2 SVGAGI. CDR3 length: 15 amino acids. V was cut by 10 bases and J by 7 bases, with 23 bases left in between. The CDR3: CATTATTGFMQPQHF. The CDR3 coding sequence is TGTGCCACTACAGCTACCACAGGGTTTATGCAGCCCCAGCATTTT.

Here the CDR3 reads CASSIELPTGANVLTF. In nucleotides, the CDR3 is TGTGCCAGTAGTATAGAACTACCTACTGGGGCCAACGTCCTGACTTTC. This chain uses TRBV19 with TRBJ2-6; D is unresolved. The CDR3 extends over 16 amino acids. Germline V gives CDR1 LNHDA, CDR2 SQIVND (reference sequence). V lost 0 bases to trimming and J lost 2 bases, with 8 bases between them.